Given below is one T cell receptor beta chain in context. J lost 3 bases, V lost 4 bases, and 11 bases had no gene match. Per the germline V gene, CDR1 is LNHDA and CDR2 is SQIVND (reference sequence). The CDR3 loop spans 16 amino acids. Only in-frame clones appear in the TCRdb table, and some are missing; sequencing was by immunoSEQ multiplex PCR. The sample has hundreds of thousands of clones; 88% are singletons. The sample originates from a study of shared T cell receptors in the human thymus. These data were also filed under a second study, of human thymus T cells. That work contributes: Donor material was obtained from healthy Finnish infants undergoing corrective surgery for congenital heart defects. Thymus tissue for the work was resected from patients undergoing corrective heart surgery. Thymic as well as blood repertoires seemed to favor certain V and J genes unevenly.

The source material was thymocytes. The rearrangement uses TRBV19 and TRBJ2-7, with TRBD1 matching over 8 bases. The clonotype originates from a boy under three years old with a congenital heart defect. CDR3 residues: CASSTSEGQVNYEQYF. For the CDR3, the DNA is TGTGCCAGTAGTACTTCCGAGGGACAGGTGAACTACGAGCAGTACTTC.